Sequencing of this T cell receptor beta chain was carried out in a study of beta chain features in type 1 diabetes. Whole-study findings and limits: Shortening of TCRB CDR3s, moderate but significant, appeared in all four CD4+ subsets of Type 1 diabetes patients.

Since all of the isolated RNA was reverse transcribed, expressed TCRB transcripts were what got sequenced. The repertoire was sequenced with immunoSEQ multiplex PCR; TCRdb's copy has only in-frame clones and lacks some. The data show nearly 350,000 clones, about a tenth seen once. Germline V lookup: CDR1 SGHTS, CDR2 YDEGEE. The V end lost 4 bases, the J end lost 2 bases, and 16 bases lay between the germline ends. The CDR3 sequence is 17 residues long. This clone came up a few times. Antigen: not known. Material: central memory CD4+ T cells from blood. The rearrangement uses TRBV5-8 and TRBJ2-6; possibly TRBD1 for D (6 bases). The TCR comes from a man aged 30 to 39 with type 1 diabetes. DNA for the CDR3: TGTGCCAGCAGCAGAATACAGGGTACCCCTGGGGCCAACGTCCTGACTTTC. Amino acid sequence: CASSRIQGTPGANVLTF.